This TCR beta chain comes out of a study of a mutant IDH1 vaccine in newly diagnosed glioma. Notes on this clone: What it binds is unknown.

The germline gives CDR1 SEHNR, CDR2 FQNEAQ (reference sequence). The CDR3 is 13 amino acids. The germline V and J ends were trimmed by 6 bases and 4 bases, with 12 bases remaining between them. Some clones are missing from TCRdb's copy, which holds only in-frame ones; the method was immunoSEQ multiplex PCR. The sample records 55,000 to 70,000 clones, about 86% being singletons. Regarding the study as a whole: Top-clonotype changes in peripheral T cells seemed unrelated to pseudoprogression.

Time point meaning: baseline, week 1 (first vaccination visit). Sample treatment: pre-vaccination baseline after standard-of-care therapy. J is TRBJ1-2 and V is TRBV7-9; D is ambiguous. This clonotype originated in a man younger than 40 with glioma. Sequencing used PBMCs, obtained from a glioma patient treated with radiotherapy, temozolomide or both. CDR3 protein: CASSSTASYGYTF. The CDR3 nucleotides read TGTGCCAGCAGTTCTACAGCCTCCTATGGCTACACCTTC.